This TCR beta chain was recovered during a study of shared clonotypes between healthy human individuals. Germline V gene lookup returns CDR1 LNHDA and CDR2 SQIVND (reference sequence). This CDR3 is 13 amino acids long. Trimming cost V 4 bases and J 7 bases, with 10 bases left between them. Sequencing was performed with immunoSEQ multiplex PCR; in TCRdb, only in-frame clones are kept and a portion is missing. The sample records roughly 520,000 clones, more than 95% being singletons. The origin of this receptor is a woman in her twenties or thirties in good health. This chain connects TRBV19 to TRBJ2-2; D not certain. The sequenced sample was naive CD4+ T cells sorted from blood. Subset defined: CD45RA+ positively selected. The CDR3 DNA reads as TGTGCCAGTAGTACCCCAGGTGTCGGGGAGCTGTTTTTT. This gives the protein CASSTPGVGELFF.